This TCR beta chain stems from a study of cytomegalovirus exposure and HLA in healthy donors. Study details: Findings of an earlier analysis included under 140 million unique TCR beta sequences from 170 million or so T cells. Whole-study findings and limits: Reported results showed that the classifier diagnosed cytomegalovirus status with high specificity and sensitivity.

Concerning this clone: The antigen remains undetermined.

CDR1 is SGHTA and CDR2 is FQGTGA in the germline V gene. This CDR3 is 14 amino acids long. With 2 bases removed from V and 3 bases from J, the gap between germline ends came to 8 bases. Amplification used 60 Vbeta primers and 13 Jbeta primers. Clones were sequenced by immunoSEQ multiplex PCR, and TCRdb holds only the in-frame ones, with some missing. Among roughly 100,000 clones listed, more than 60% were seen once. This clonotype was obtained from a man aged 60 to 75 in good health and CMV-seronegative. The chain joins TRBV7-3 to TRBJ2-1, with a tentative D call TRBD1 (5 bases). The specimen sequenced was PBMCs. CDR3 bases: TGTGCCAGCAGCTTAGGGCAGGGCTACAATGAGCAGTTCTTC. It specifies CASSLGQGYNEQFF.